The 31 T cell receptor beta chains below all came from one sample that was sequenced in a study of T cell changes during pregnancy in multiple sclerosis. Sequencing used immunoSEQ multiplex PCR; TCRdb keeps in-frame clones, though not all of them. Seen here are around 130,000 clones, less than 97% observed once, and the top ten hold 0.44%. The material sequenced was peripheral blood, taken after pregnancy. The origin of the receptors is a female donor with multiple sclerosis, enrolled in a pregnancy study.

The chain carries TRBV7-2 and TRBJ2-3, with TRBD2 matching over 9 bases. V lost 0 bases to trimming and J lost 0 bases; unmatched junction nucleotides: 7. Germline V lookup: CDR1 SGHTA, CDR2 FQGNSA. This CDR3 region has 18 residues. This chain's CDR3 is CASSLAAGGITSTDTQYF. DNA for the CDR3: TGTGCCAGCAGCTTAGCGGCGGGAGGGATAACTAGCACAGATACGCAGTATTTT.

This clone is a singleton in its sample. This chain uses TRBV6-5 with TRBJ2-1; D uncertain. Between the trimmed V and J ends, which lost 3 bases and 8 bases, there was a span of 14 bases. The CDR3 totals 14 residues. Germline V gives CDR1 MNHEY, CDR2 SVGAGI. CDR3 DNA sequence: TGTGCCAGCAGTTATCTAACTGGAGTCGATGAGCAGTTCTTC. Its translation: CASSYLTGVDEQFF.

This chain links TRBV27 with TRBJ1-1; no definite D call. The ends were cut back, 3 bases at V and 1 base at J, with 9 bases in the middle. From germline, CDR1 is MNHEY and CDR2 SMNVEV (reference sequence). CDR3 size: 14 residues. The DNA of the CDR3 is TGTGCCAGCAGTTTTAAGTTGGCGAACACTGAAGCTTTCTTT. Residues: CASSFKLANTEAFF.

The V gene is TRBV6-6, the J gene TRBJ2-3, with D possibly matching TRBD2 (5 bases). Germline V gene data show CDR1 as MNHNY and CDR2 as SVGAGI (reference sequence). The ends were cut back, 0 bases at V and 9 bases at J, with 13 bases in the middle. This CDR3 has 14 amino acids. CDR3 sequence reads: CASSYSTSPGTQYF. The CDR3 nucleotides read TGTGCCAGCAGTTACTCGACATCGCCGGGGACGCAGTATTTT.

The rearrangement links TRBV7-6 to TRBJ2-2; 8 positions agree with TRBD2. This CDR3 region has 17 residues. Losses at the gene ends were 6 bases for V and 3 bases for J; bases not matched to a gene: 12. Germline CDR1 is SGHVS and CDR2 is FNYEAQ. The CDR3 nucleotides read TGTGCCAGCAGTCACGCCGTGGGCGGGAGGCACACCGGGGAGCTGTTTTTT. Residues: CASSHAVGGRHTGELFF.

CDR3 sequence (DNA): TGTGCCAGCAGCACAGAATTCCGGGACAAAAAGCAGTACTTC. The encoded protein is CASSTEFRDKKQYF. The J gene is TRBJ2-7, the V gene TRBV7-9; D possibly corresponds to TRBD1 (6 bases). The CDR3 is 14 residues long. The germline CDR1 and CDR2 sequences are SEHNR and FQNEAQ (reference sequence). Trimming left V 5 bases short and J 8 bases short, with 19 bases between.

J is TRBJ1-1 and V is TRBV20-1; no firm D call. The CDR3 contains 11 residues. V was pared by 3 bases and J by 7 bases, with 9 bases between. The V gene's germline CDR1 is DFQATT and CDR2 SNEGSKA (reference sequence). CDR3 loop: CSARITVEAFF. CDR3 sequence (DNA): TGCAGTGCTAGGATTACGGTTGAAGCTTTCTTT.

The chain uses TRBV28 and TRBJ2-5; D is perhaps TRBD2 (6 bases). Trimming removed 5 bases at V and 7 bases at J, with 17 bases between. This CDR3 is 14 amino acids long. Germline V gene lookup returns CDR1 MDHEN and CDR2 SYDVKM. The CDR3 nucleotides read TGTGCCAGCAGTCTCGGACCCCCCGGGGGGACCCAGTACTTC. Translation: CASSLGPPGGTQYF.

This chain joins TRBV7-9 and TRBJ2-7; tentative D call: TRBD2 (6 bases). The length of the CDR3 is 14 residues. CDR1 SEHNR and CDR2 FQNEAQ come from the germline V gene (reference sequence). V was cut by 0 bases and J by 2 bases, with 8 bases left in between. Here the CDR3 DNA reads TGTGCCAGCAGCTTAGCGGAGGGTACCTACGAGCAGTACTTC. This codes for CASSLAEGTYEQYF.

J is TRBJ2-1 and V is TRBV7-2; 7 bases agree with TRBD2. The CDR3 has 17 amino acids. V lost 5 bases to trimming and J lost 2 bases; unmatched junction nucleotides: 12. The V gene's germline CDR1 is SGHTA and CDR2 FQGNSA. The CDR3 here is CASSALPGTTTYNEQFF. The CDR3 nucleotides are TGTGCCAGCAGCGCTCTGCCCGGGACTACGACCTACAATGAGCAGTTCTTC.

V is TRBV18 and J is TRBJ2-4, with D possibly being TRBD2 (6 bases). The germline CDR1 and CDR2 sequences are KGHSH and LQKENI. V lost 2 bases to trimming and J lost 8 bases, with 16 bases between them. The CDR3 covers 15 residues. CDR3 nucleotides: TGTGCCAGCTCACCAAGCTCAGGGCCGGGGGACATTCAGTACTTC. This gives the protein CASSPSSGPGDIQYF.

This chain joins TRBV6-6 and TRBJ2-7, with a weak D call TRBD1 (5 bases). The V and J ends lost 6 bases and 3 bases respectively, with 12 bases between them. The CDR3 spans 13 residues. Germline values: CDR1 MNHNY, CDR2 SVGAGI (reference sequence). As DNA, the CDR3 is TGTGCCAGCAGCAGACAGTCGGACTACGAGCAGTACTTC. Translating it yields CASSRQSDYEQYF.

The J gene is TRBJ2-7, the V gene TRBV6-1, with 11 bases aligning to TRBD2. Germline V gene sequence: CDR1 MNHNS, CDR2 SASEGT. With V trimmed by 5 bases and J by 4 bases, 4 bases remained unmatched. The CDR3 is made up of 14 amino acids. CDR3 protein: CASSHGTSGYEQYF. CDR3 nucleotide sequence: TGTGCCAGCAGTCATGGGACTAGCGGATACGAGCAGTACTTC.

The J gene is TRBJ2-2, the V gene TRBV30; D might be TRBD2 (6 bases). CDR3 length: 14 residues. The V and J ends lost 1 base and 7 bases respectively, with 13 bases between them. Germline V CDR1 and CDR2: GTSNPN, SVGIG (reference sequence). This CDR3 is CAWSAGVISGELFF. CDR3 nucleotides: TGTGCCTGGAGTGCGGGGGTGATAAGCGGGGAGCTGTTTTTT.

The rearrangement joins TRBV7-9 to TRBJ2-3; TRBD1 matches at 8 bases. Per the germline V gene, CDR1 is SEHNR and CDR2 is FQNEAQ (reference sequence). The ends lost 6 bases at V and 2 bases at J; junction bases unmatched: 4. The CDR3 runs 14 residues. The CDR3 sequence: CASSSGGSTDTQYF. The DNA of the CDR3 is TGTGCCAGCAGTTCAGGGGGCTCCACAGATACGCAGTATTTT.

The chain combines TRBV27 with TRBJ2-7, with TRBD2 matching 9 bases. In germline, CDR1 is MNHEY, CDR2 SMNVEV (reference sequence). This CDR3 comprises 16 residues. V shed 2 bases and J 7 bases; nucleotides not matched to a gene: 12. The CDR3 DNA is TGTGCCAGCAGTTTAATCGCCGGTAGCGGGAGAAGAGAGCAGTACTTC. It specifies CASSLIAGSGRREQYF.

V and J are TRBV14 and TRBJ1-1; D is perhaps TRBD1 (6 bases). The CDR3 contains 15 residues. Germline loops: CDR1 SGHDN, CDR2 FVKESK. The V gene lost 2 bases and the J gene lost 4 bases, with 14 bases spanning the gap. The CDR3 DNA reads TGTGCCAGCAGCCAACAAGGACAGATTGGCACTGAAGCTTTCTTT. Translating gives CASSQQGQIGTEAFF.

The chain uses TRBV19 and TRBJ1-5; 10 positions match TRBD1. CDR1 LNHDA and CDR2 SQIVND come from the germline V gene (reference sequence). Trimming cost V 5 bases and J 7 bases; bases outside gene matches: 11. This CDR3 contains 16 residues. The CDR3 reads CASSPRDRGGRQPQHF. The CDR3 DNA reads as TGTGCCAGTAGTCCCCGGGACAGGGGAGGGCGGCAGCCCCAGCATTTT.

In this sample, this clone turned up once. The CDR3 nucleotides are TGTGCCATCAGTGGGACAGGAACTAACTATGGCTACACCTTC. Translated: CAISGTGTNYGYTF. This chain links TRBV10-3 with TRBJ1-2, with TRBD1 matching 7 bases. The CDR3 has 14 amino acids. Germline V gene sequence: CDR1 ENHRY, CDR2 SYGVKD. The trim removed 4 bases at V and 0 bases at J, leaving 2 bases unmatched.

As to this clone: The same CDR3 is also encoded by other DNA sequences in this sample. This rearrangement joins TRBV5-1 to TRBJ2-3; 14 nucleotides agree with TRBD2. Per the germline V gene, CDR1 is SGHRS and CDR2 is YFSETQ. J gave up 4 bases and V 4 bases, and 2 bases lay outside the gene matches. The CDR3 totals 15 residues. The DNA for the CDR3 is TGCGCCAGCAGCCTGGGACTAGCGGGAGCAGATACGCAGTATTTT. Translating it yields CASSLGLAGADTQYF.

The chain recombines TRBV7-9 with TRBJ1-2; 9 bases are a match to TRBD1. In germline, CDR1 is SEHNR, CDR2 FQNEAQ (reference sequence). The CDR3 length is 14 residues. With 5 bases clipped from V and 6 bases from J, the junction kept 7 bases outside the gene matches. The DNA of the CDR3 is TGTGCCAGCAGCGACCCGACAGGGGGGAATGGCTACACCTTC. Amino acids: CASSDPTGGNGYTF.

This clone was found once. V is TRBV6-1 and J is TRBJ2-7; TRBD1 aligns across 9 bases. The CDR3 contains 14 residues. Germline V gene sequence: CDR1 MNHNS, CDR2 SASEGT. Trimming at V came to 4 bases and at J to 3 bases, leaving 4 bases not matched to a gene. The CDR3 DNA reads as TGTGCCAGCAGTGCGACGACAGGGGGCTACGAGCAGTACTTC. Protein: CASSATTGGYEQYF.

Here the CDR3 DNA reads TGTGCCAGCAGCTCAACTAGCGGAAGGGATACGTTCTTC. It codes for CASSSTSGRDTFF. The chain combines TRBV9 with TRBJ2-1, with 8 bases fitting TRBD2. The CDR3 runs 13 residues. Per the germline V gene, CDR1 is SGDLS and CDR2 is YYNGEE. The J segment lost 15 bases and the V segment lost 4 bases, leaving 12 bases of the junction unmatched.

The chain recombines TRBV10-3 with TRBJ2-7; 7 bases agree with TRBD1. Germline V CDR1 and CDR2: ENHRY, SYGVKD. The CDR3 is made up of 15 amino acids. V was clipped by 6 bases and J by 7 bases; unmatched bases: 15. The CDR3 DNA sequence: TGTGCCATCAGCACAGGGGCTAGTAAGTTCGGAGAGCAGTACTTC. This gives the protein CAISTGASKFGEQYF.

V is TRBV9 and J is TRBJ2-7; 9 nucleotides agree with TRBD1. The CDR3 sequence is 14 residues long. The J segment lost 6 bases and the V segment lost 0 bases, leaving 4 bases of the junction unmatched. In germline, CDR1 is SGDLS, CDR2 YYNGEE. CDR3 sequence (DNA): TGTGCCAGCAGCGTAGCACAGGGGGCAACCGAGCAGTACTTC. Translated, it gives CASSVAQGATEQYF.

V usage is TRBV19 and J usage is TRBJ2-1, with 11 bases identical to TRBD1. In germline, CDR1 is LNHDA, CDR2 SQIVND (reference sequence). The trim removed 7 bases at V and 5 bases at J, leaving 4 bases unmatched. This CDR3 region has 14 residues. CDR3 nucleotide sequence: TGTGCCAGTACGGACAGGGGGCGCCACAATGAGCAGTTCTTC. It encodes CASTDRGRHNEQFF.

The rearrangement joins TRBV19 to TRBJ1-2; D unresolved. Germline CDR1 LNHDA, CDR2 SQIVND (reference sequence). Trimming stripped 10 bases from V and 0 bases from J, with 9 bases between. This CDR3 has 12 residues. The CDR3 DNA sequence: TGTGCCATTAACGGGGCTAACTATGGCTACACCTTC. It translates to CAINGANYGYTF.

The rearrangement uses TRBV28 and TRBJ2-7, with TRBD2 matching 10 bases. CDR1 MDHEN and CDR2 SYDVKM come from the germline V gene. V gave up 5 bases and J gave up 5 bases; unmatched junction bases: 15. The CDR3 runs to 17 residues. The CDR3 is CASSGKWLGLAHDEQYF. The CDR3 DNA reads as TGTGCCAGCAGTGGAAAGTGGCTGGGACTAGCGCACGACGAGCAGTACTTC.

The chain carries TRBV5-4 and TRBJ2-1; 7 nucleotides align to TRBD2. The CDR3 consists of 16 residues. The trim removed 0 bases at V and 2 bases at J, leaving 5 bases unmatched. The germline CDR1 and CDR2 sequences are SGHNT and YYREEE (reference sequence). The CDR3 DNA reads TGTGCCAGCAGCTTGGATCGGAGCGGGACCTACAATGAGCAGTTCTTC. Protein: CASSLDRSGTYNEQFF.

V gene TRBV7-8 combines with J gene TRBJ2-4; unclear D gene. This CDR3 spans 16 amino acids. V lost 3 bases to trimming and J lost 2 bases, with 14 bases between them. CDR1 SGHVS and CDR2 FQNEAQ come from the germline V gene. The CDR3 region has the DNA TGTGCCAGCAGCTTTGGTCGAGTAATGACCAAAAACATTCAGTACTTC. It encodes CASSFGRVMTKNIQYF.

V and J are TRBV6-5 and TRBJ2-7; TRBD2 aligns across 10 bases. Unmatched junction bases numbered 2, after V lost 2 bases and J lost 4 bases. CDR3 length equals 14 residues. Per the germline V gene, CDR1 is MNHEY and CDR2 is SVGAGI. The chain's CDR3 is CASSYGLAAYEQYF. In DNA, the CDR3 is TGTGCCAGCAGTTACGGACTAGCGGCGTACGAGCAGTACTTC.